The present entry profiles one TCR beta chain with its context. These data come from a study of CD8+ T cells in alopecia areata. RNA was isolated and reverse transcribed to cDNA, the sequencing template. Only in-frame clones appear in the TCRdb table, and some are missing; sequencing was by immunoSEQ multiplex PCR. The table shows 55,000 to 75,000 clones, with more than 40% occurring only once. This CDR3 is built from 14 residues. With 4 bases clipped from V and 1 base from J, the junction kept 1 base outside the gene matches. The germline V gene encodes CDR1 MGHDK and CDR2 SYGVNS. This chain uses TRBV25-1 with TRBJ2-5; 9 positions match TRBD1. Material: CD8+ T cells sorted from blood, obtained at week 0. The receptor's source is a human donor with alopecia areata. The DNA of the CDR3 is TGTGCCAGCAGTGCGGGACAGGGCCAAGAGACCCAGTACTTC. This gives the protein CASSAGQGQETQYF.